The clone carrying this TCR beta chain was found many times. Its antigen remains unknown. This specimen comes from a study of OX40 agonist ivuxolimab in advanced cancers. Sequenced by immunoSEQ multiplex PCR; TCRdb stores in-frame clones only, minus some. The table shows tens of thousands of clones, with around four fifths occurring only once. Study findings and constraints: Which antigen the expanded peripheral T cells recognized is unknown.

After removal of 0 bases from V and 2 bases from J, the junction contained 8 bases not matched to a gene. The germline gives CDR1 SGDLS, CDR2 YYNGEE. The CDR3 sequence is 18 residues long. The chain uses TRBV9 and TRBJ2-2; 9 bases are a match to TRBD2. The receptor was isolated from an adult with an advanced solid tumor such as melanoma, head and neck, liver or kidney cancer. The sequenced sample was CD4+ or CD8+ T cells sorted from blood, obtained in a trial of the OX40 agonist ivuxolimab. The CDR3 is CASSVGGGRAHNTGELFF. The CDR3 bases are TGTGCCAGCAGCGTAGGAGGCGGGAGGGCCCACAACACCGGGGAGCTGTTTTTT.